The 32 T cell receptor beta chains in this list originate from one sample, sequenced in a study of monozygotic twins with inflammatory bowel disease (dated by TCRdb to the late 2010s). The method was 5' RACE. Sequencing relied on an Illumina HiSeq 2500. Each CDR3 protein sequence appears as one entry after TCRdb reprocessed the reads, and no DNA is included. The sample's table covers 350,000 to 500,000 distinct CDR3 sequences. The ten biggest clones cover 2.4% of the sample. Source material: blood. Every receptor here comes from a human donor with ulcerative colitis or Crohn's disease, or a healthy co-twin of an affected twin (not recorded which).

The chain has TRBV20-1 and TRBJ2-2; TCRdb's D gene call, TRBD1, goes unchecked for lack of DNA. CDR1 DFQATT and CDR2 SNEGSKA come from the germline V gene (reference sequence). The CDR3 is made up of 16 amino acids. The CDR3 region is CSARDSGLGAVGELFF.

The chain is built from TRBV5-1 and TRBJ2-1; TCRdb's assignment of TRBD2 cannot be checked, as there is no DNA. CDR3 size: 17 residues. Germline CDR1 reads SGHRS; CDR2 reads YFSETQ. The CDR3: CASSSIPRGALQNEQFF.

The rearrangement joins TRBV6-5 to TRBJ2-1; TCRdb lists TRBD2, though no DNA is available to test this call. Germline-derived CDR1 and CDR2 are MNHEY and SVGAGI. The CDR3 loop spans 15 amino acids. Here the CDR3 reads CASSLLAGVGNEQFF.

The chain employs TRBV6-2 or TRBV6-3 and TRBJ1-1; checking the TCRdb D call of TRBD1 is not possible without DNA. CDR1 MNHEY and CDR2 SVGEGT come from the germline V gene. CDR3 length: 18 amino acids. CDR3 sequence: CASSYDFVRGRGNTEAFF.

V is TRBV27 and J is TRBJ2-5. CDR3 size: 14 residues. The germline gives CDR1 MNHEY, CDR2 SMNVEV (reference sequence). The CDR3 protein is CASRPKGVQETQYF.

CDR3 region: CASSYSKGGGAAGELFF. This chain connects TRBV6-5 to TRBJ2-2; no DNA is available, so the TRBD2 call from TCRdb remains unchecked. The germline V gene has CDR1 MNHEY and CDR2 SVGAGI. There are 17 residues in the CDR3.

The J gene is TRBJ1-2, the V gene TRBV3-1. The CDR3 length is 19 residues. CDR1 is LGHDT, CDR2 YNNKEL, per germline (reference sequence). CDR3 protein: CASSQGLGGWQGTNYGYTF.

The chain couples TRBV12-3 or TRBV12-4 to TRBJ2-7; TCRdb returns TRBD1, unconfirmable since there is no DNA. This CDR3 is 13 amino acids long. CDR3 region: CASSPGTGYEQYF.

This sequence joins TRBV6-5 and TRBJ2-5; TCRdb returns TRBD1, unconfirmable since there is no DNA. Germline-derived CDR1 and CDR2 are MNHEY and SVGAGI. This CDR3 is built from 17 residues. This CDR3 is CASSYSGRTGLQETQYF.

The chain employs TRBV7-8 and TRBJ1-5; TCRdb picks TRBD1, but there is no DNA to check that call. The length of the CDR3 is 16 residues. The germline V gene encodes CDR1 SGHVS and CDR2 FQNEAQ. The CDR3 is CASSRRTGTANQPQHF.

The rearrangement joins TRBV4-3 to TRBJ2-2; with no DNA, the TCRdb D assignment of TRBD1 cannot be verified. The CDR3 extends over 15 amino acids. CDR1 and CDR2 from the germline V gene are LGHNA and YSLEER. The CDR3 loop is CASSQEFRDTGELFF.

This sequence joins TRBV5-1 and TRBJ2-7; the D call of TRBD2 rests on TCRdb alone, since no DNA is present to check it. The CDR3 extends over 14 amino acids. Germline V lookup: CDR1 SGHRS, CDR2 YFSETQ. The CDR3 loop reads CATRQTANSYEQYF.

This CDR3 is CASSLAGTVTGNTIYF. V usage is TRBV7-9 and J usage is TRBJ1-3; TCRdb reports TRBD1, a call that lacks DNA to check it against. The germline V gene has CDR1 SEHNR and CDR2 FQNEAQ (reference sequence). The CDR3 sequence is 16 residues long.

This rearrangement joins TRBV6-5 to TRBJ2-4; the TCRdb call, TRBD1, lacks DNA for checking. Germline V gene lookup returns CDR1 MNHEY and CDR2 SVGAGI. This CDR3 has 13 residues. Here the CDR3 reads CASSPGQGSIQYF.

The V call is TRBV19, the J call TRBJ2-5. From germline, CDR1 is LNHDA and CDR2 SQIVND (reference sequence). This CDR3 has 13 residues. The CDR3 spells CASSPNSKGTQYF.

The V call is TRBV28, the J call TRBJ2-1; checking the TCRdb D call of TRBD2 is not possible without DNA. The CDR3 contains 17 residues. In germline, CDR1 is MDHEN, CDR2 SYDVKM. The CDR3 loop is CASSLPAGVRGSSEQFF.

The V and J genes are TRBV7-9 and TRBJ2-4; as DNA is missing, the TRBD1 call by TCRdb cannot be tested. Germline assignment: CDR1 SEHNR and CDR2 FQNEAQ (reference sequence). CDR3 length: 16 amino acids. The CDR3 region is CASSVRDSGVKNMQYF.

The J gene is TRBJ1-1, the V gene TRBV19. Germline V gives CDR1 LNHDA, CDR2 SQIVND (reference sequence). The CDR3 is 13 residues long. CDR3 in amino acids: CASSISMNTEAFF.

This sequence joins TRBV6-5 and TRBJ2-3. In germline, CDR1 is MNHEY, CDR2 SVGAGI. The CDR3 totals 11 residues. The CDR3 protein is CASTRWDTQYF.

V usage is TRBV24-1 and J usage is TRBJ2-4; the TCRdb D gene call, TRBD1, has no DNA to confirm it. CDR3 size: 14 residues. Looked up from germline, CDR1 is KGHDR and CDR2 is SFDVKD. CDR3 region: CATSAPGQGDIQYF.

The rearrangement links TRBV5-1 to TRBJ2-2; TCRdb gives TRBD1 as the D gene, but with no DNA this cannot be confirmed. This CDR3 has 16 residues. Germline CDR1 and CDR2: SGHRS and YFSETQ. The CDR3 loop is CASSLSGTGGIGELFF.

The chain employs TRBV11-3 and TRBJ1-1. CDR3 length: 14 residues. In germline, CDR1 is SGHNT, CDR2 YENEEA. This CDR3 is CASSLDLKTTEAFF.

The chain recombines TRBV5-1 with TRBJ1-1; lacking DNA, the TRBD1 call made by TCRdb goes unchecked. Per the germline V gene, CDR1 is SGHRS and CDR2 is YFSETQ. This CDR3 spans 15 amino acids. Here the CDR3 reads CASSLDGQGMTEAFF.

V and J are TRBV7-9 and TRBJ2-7. CDR1 and CDR2 from the germline V gene are SEHNR and FQNEAQ (reference sequence). CDR3 length: 12 residues. This CDR3 is CASSLDTYEQYF.

The CDR3 here is CASSVDRGSGETQYF. The chain carries TRBV9 and TRBJ2-5; no DNA is available, so the TRBD1 call from TCRdb remains unchecked. Germline CDR1 SGDLS, CDR2 YYNGEE. This CDR3 spans 15 amino acids.

The chain joins TRBV11-1 to TRBJ2-1; TCRdb lists TRBD2, though no DNA is available to test this call. The CDR3 runs 14 residues. Germline CDR1 SGHAT, CDR2 FQDESV (reference sequence). The CDR3 here is CASKLAGVAGEQFF.

The chain couples TRBV4-2 to TRBJ2-3; there is no DNA to check the TCRdb D call of TRBD1. This CDR3 comprises 16 residues. Germline V gene lookup returns CDR1 LGHNA and CDR2 YNFKEQ. CDR3 region: CASSQDKKGGRDTQYF.

The chain employs TRBV20-1 and TRBJ1-4; no DNA is available, so the TRBD1 call from TCRdb remains unchecked. CDR1 and CDR2 from the germline V gene are DFQATT and SNEGSKA (reference sequence). The CDR3 totals 15 residues. CDR3 sequence reads: CSARAQRQGNEKLFF.

The rearrangement links TRBV7-2 to TRBJ1-1; the TRBD1 assignment by TCRdb is unverifiable without DNA. The CDR3 sequence is 15 residues long. Germline V CDR1 and CDR2: SGHTA, FQGNSA. The CDR3 region is CASSPGGVAGTEAFF.

The chain has TRBV5-5 and TRBJ2-5; TCRdb proposes TRBD2, but this gene call is untestable without DNA. The CDR3 sequence is 15 residues long. CDR1 and CDR2 (germline): SGHKS, YYEKEE (reference sequence). CDR3: CASSQAEGLAETQYF.

This sequence joins TRBV9 and TRBJ1-3; TCRdb indicates TRBD1, and absent DNA this call remains unverified. Germline CDR1 is SGDLS and CDR2 is YYNGEE. This CDR3 contains 15 residues. CDR3 region: CASSAQGLYGNTIYF.

The chain carries TRBV5-1 and TRBJ2-5; TCRdb names TRBD1, which stays unverified in the absence of DNA. CDR1 and CDR2 from the germline V gene are SGHRS and YFSETQ. The CDR3 is 16 residues long. This CDR3 reads CASSLLIGSGQETQYF. The variable domain in full, with the rest retrieved from reference TRBV5-1 and TRBJ2-5, is KAGVTQTPRYLIKTRGQQVTLSCSPISGHRSVSWYQQTPGQGLQFLFEYFSETQRNKGNFPGRFSGRQFSNSRSEMNVSTLELGDSALYLCASSLLIGSGQETQYFGPGTRLLVL.